The 12 T cell receptor beta chains reported below all come from one sample, sequenced in a study of CD8 T cells in Susac syndrome. The authors reverse transcribed roughly 0.5 to 1 ug RNA with random hexamers. From the immunoSEQ multiplex PCR reads, TCRdb called clonotypes with MiXCR, one entry per CDR3 protein. Of about 190,000 distinct CDR3 sequences listed, roughly 91% were seen once; the top ten hold approximately 0.086%. Source material: CD4+ T cells from PBMCs. The receptors were sampled from a human donor with Susac syndrome.

The chain uses TRBV12-3 or TRBV12-4 and TRBJ1-2; 9 bases fit TRBD1. This CDR3 is 15 amino acids long. The V and J ends lost 0 bases and 8 bases, in that order; junction bases with no gene match: 7. CDR3 DNA sequence: TGTGCCAGCAGTTTAGCATCCGGGACAGGGTGGGGCTACACCTTC. This translates into CASSLASGTGWGYTF.

The V call is TRBV28, the J call TRBJ1-1; D gene unclear. The CDR3 contains 15 residues. Trimming took 6 bases from V and 1 from J, leaving 15 bases between them. CDR1 is MDHEN, CDR2 SYDVKM, per germline. The CDR3 protein is CASRPRLVRNTEAFF. The CDR3 nucleotides read TGTGCCAGCAGGCCCAGGCTTGTAAGGAACACTGAAGCTTTCTTT.

The chain couples TRBV4-1 to TRBJ2-5, with D tentatively TRBD1 (6 bases). The CDR3 totals 15 residues. The V end lost 6 bases, the J end lost 3 bases, and 17 bases lay between the germline ends. Germline CDR1 and CDR2: MGHRA and YSYEKL. CDR3 sequence reads: CASRRTGTQKETQYF. The CDR3 region has the DNA TGCGCCAGCAGACGAACCGGGACACAGAAAGAGACCCAGTACTTC.

J is TRBJ1-2 and V is TRBV2, with 8 bases that match TRBD1. The CDR3 is made up of 15 amino acids. V shed 4 bases and J 4 bases; nucleotides not matched to a gene: 8. Germline CDR1 and CDR2: SNHLY and FYNNEI. In nucleotides, the CDR3 is TGTGCCAGCAGTGCTAACAGGGGGATTTTCTATGGCTACACCTTC. Amino acids: CASSANRGIFYGYTF.

The rearrangement joins TRBV12-3 or TRBV12-4 to TRBJ1-1; D gene unclear. The CDR3 length is 13 residues. Between the trimmed V and J ends, which lost 7 bases and 0 bases, there was a span of 9 bases. Written as DNA, the CDR3 is TGTGCCAGCAACTTGGGGATGAACACTGAAGCTTTCTTT. Protein sequence: CASNLGMNTEAFF.

V and J are TRBV19 and TRBJ1-2; a possible D gene is TRBD1 (6 bases). Germline V gene sequence: CDR1 LNHDA, CDR2 SQIVND (reference sequence). V was shortened by 6 bases and J by 3 bases, with 14 bases between the two germline ends. The CDR3 has 14 residues. The CDR3 bases are TGTGCCAGTAGCCCTCCTTGGACAGACTATGGCTACACCTTC. This gives the protein CASSPPWTDYGYTF.

The chain combines TRBV5-4 with TRBJ2-7; TRBD2 matches 13 bases. V gave up 0 bases and J gave up 4 bases; unmatched junction bases: 1. Per germline, CDR1 SGHNT and CDR2 YYREEE (reference sequence). This CDR3 is 15 amino acids long. The CDR3 protein is CASSLELAGGYEQYF. As DNA, the CDR3 is TGTGCCAGCAGCTTGGAACTAGCGGGAGGGTACGAGCAGTACTTC. The whole variable domain, filled in from reference TRBV5-4 and TRBJ2-7, reads ETGVTQSPTHLIKTRGQQVTLRCSSQSGHNTVSWYQQALGQGPQFIFQYYREEENGRGNFPPRFSGLQFPNYSSELNVNALELDDSALYLCASSLELAGGYEQYFGPGTRLTVT.

The chain recombines TRBV15 with TRBJ2-2; the D gene is possibly TRBD1 (6 bases). Per germline, CDR1 LNHNV and CDR2 YYDKDF (reference sequence). The CDR3 extends over 17 amino acids. The V and J ends lost 5 bases and 1 base respectively, with 17 bases between them. In DNA form, the CDR3 reads TGTGCCACCAGCTTGCGGTCGGACAGTAAGAACACCGGGGAGCTGTTTTTT. Translated, it gives CATSLRSDSKNTGELFF.

The V and J genes are TRBV12-3 or TRBV12-4 and TRBJ2-7; weak D call: TRBD2 (6 bases). V was clipped by 5 bases and J by 5 bases, with 16 bases between them. This CDR3 has 14 amino acids. The CDR3 reads CASSPSMRDHEQYF. The CDR3 region has the DNA TGTGCCAGCAGTCCTTCTATGCGGGATCACGAGCAGTACTTC.

The chain carries TRBV5-6 and TRBJ2-5; D possibly corresponds to TRBD1 (6 bases). Germline loops: CDR1 SGHDT, CDR2 YYEEEE. Trimming removed 3 bases at V and 1 base at J, with 13 bases between. The CDR3 is 15 residues long. The chain's CDR3 is CASSSTTGTQETQYF. CDR3 in DNA: TGTGCCAGCAGCTCTACCACAGGGACCCAAGAGACCCAGTACTTC.

V gene TRBV20-1 combines with J gene TRBJ2-5; TRBD1 might be the D (6 bases). This CDR3 has 13 amino acids. The germline V gene encodes CDR1 DFQATT and CDR2 SNEGSKA (reference sequence). V lost 1 base to trimming and J lost 5 bases, with 11 bases between them. The CDR3 loop reads CSARGGGVETQYF. In nucleotides, the CDR3 is TGCAGTGCTAGAGGAGGGGGAGTGGAGACCCAGTACTTC.

This clonotype came up a few times. The chain uses TRBV5-1 and TRBJ1-1; maybe TRBD1 (5 bases). CDR1 is SGHRS and CDR2 is YFSETQ in the germline V gene. The CDR3 totals 12 residues. V shed 0 bases and J shed 7 bases, with 7 bases lying between them. CDR3 loop: CASSLGGDEAFF. The CDR3 DNA is TGCGCCAGCAGCTTGGGGGGGGATGAAGCTTTCTTT.